The sequence of this T cell receptor beta chain was determined in a study of blood T cell repertoires in COVID-19. Overall study context: The United States, Italy and Spain were the sources of the acute and convalescent COVID-19 samples. The analysed material was cDNA or gDNA that came from T cells, B-cell-depleted T cells, or PBMCs.

Method: immunoSEQ multiplex PCR; TCRdb's copy keeps in-frame clones and lacks some. This table has some 250,000 clones, roughly 88% appearing once. This clone has only one observation. Germline loops: CDR1 MDHEN, CDR2 SYDVKM. This CDR3 is 15 amino acids long. The J segment lost 0 bases and the V segment lost 6 bases, leaving 7 bases of the junction unmatched. The chain couples TRBV28 to TRBJ1-2; 7 nucleotides match TRBD1. The TCR originated in a man older than 75 with acute or convalescent COVID-19. What was sequenced was peripheral blood. The CDR3 sequence: CASRVDRLSNYGYTF. The CDR3 coding sequence is TGTGCCAGCAGAGTGGACAGGCTATCTAACTATGGCTACACCTTC.